This T cell receptor beta chain stems from a study of glioma-infiltrating T cells after dendritic cell vaccination (dated by TCRdb to about 2016). With regard to the full study: Of the roughly 15 glioblastoma patients in the cohort, all drawn from Phase I and II dendritic cell vaccination trials, 9 were newly diagnosed and 6 had recurrent disease. Autologous tumor lysate-pulsed dendritic cell vaccination was administered to the patients between about 2003 and 2013. The vaccine consisted of monocyte-derived dendritic cells cultured seven to eight days with IL-4 and GM-CSF, then pulsed overnight with autologous tumor lysate. Patients received three intradermal dendritic cell vaccine injections at biweekly intervals in the arm below the axilla. In glioblastoma patients vaccinated with dendritic cells, deep sequencing of TCR beta CDR3 regions served to measure the amount of tumor-infiltrating lymphocytes and to compare repertoires between tumor and blood. Survival after dendritic cell vaccination was correlated with TCR sequencing metrics, such as TIL content and the overlap between tumor and blood repertoires.

In the case of this clone: The clone's antigen remains unknown. The input lacks base qualities; no much larger clone sits a single base away.

The label giving this sample's time point can be read as: after dendritic cell vaccination, including at tumor progression/relapse. Patients were selected on the basis of adequate residual fresh-frozen tumor tissue and more than two years of available survival data. An isocitrate dehydrogenase mutation was not carried by any of the glioblastoma patients, although molecular status was otherwise variable. PBMC were collected before vaccination, two weeks after the third vaccination, and at tumor progression if progression occurred. Genomic DNA was extracted with the Qiagen DNeasy Blood extraction Kit. Results the study describes overall, beyond this receptor: After dendritic cell vaccination, a higher estimated pretreatment TIL content predicted longer time to progression and overall survival. The cohort was small and heterogeneous, and full blood and tumor sets were available for few patients, with initial-recurrent tumor pairs available for even fewer patients. TCR clonality showed no direct relationship with survival, which suggests that a diverse polyclonal response may matter. The three-group TCR overlap response model was characterized as speculative, and prospective validation of the model was stated to be required.

Using the immunoSEQ assay, TCRB CDR3 regions were amplified from 1.5 to 2 micrograms of genomic DNA, or from all available DNA when less than that was on hand. Multiplex PCR used 60 forward primers for TCR V beta segments and 13 reverse primers for J beta segments. To estimate the number of reads per starting template, synthetic control templates were added to each sample at limiting dilution. The Illumina HiSeq System generated 87 bp sequencing reads. The original pipeline was this. PCR and sequencing errors were removed by a nearest neighbor algorithm that merged closely related sequences. TCR overlap was defined as the percentage of unique tumor TCR beta sequences that were also present in the same patient's peripheral blood. In its TCRdb copy, this immuneACCESS table keeps in-frame sequences only and misses some clones. Where compared with another copy, unresolved V genes explain less than half of these, and the others have no known cause. Clone size and V and J calls were adopted from that table, with D and trimming inferred from the DNA. The sample yields more than 70,000 clones; 87% were counted once. The top ten clonotypes cover 2% to 2.5% of the sample.

This TCR came from a human donor with glioblastoma. Sequencing was performed on blood, taken after dendritic cell vaccination.

DNA sequence: TGTGCCAGCAGCTTGGGAGCAGGGTTGTTCTACAATGAGCAGTTCTTC. Translated, it gives CASSLGAGLFYNEQFF. The sequence is built from TRBV5-5 and TRBJ2-1; the D gene is perhaps TRBD1, on 5 matching bases. From cysteine to phenylalanine, the CDR3 is 16 amino acids long. CDR3 DNA is the only sequence kept; it has 48 bases, read in frame from the first base. V is clipped by 0 bases and J by 3 bases, and the sequence between their germline boundaries is 13 bases long. Based on the germline V gene (reference sequence), the CDR1 and CDR2 sequences are SGHKS and YYEKEE.